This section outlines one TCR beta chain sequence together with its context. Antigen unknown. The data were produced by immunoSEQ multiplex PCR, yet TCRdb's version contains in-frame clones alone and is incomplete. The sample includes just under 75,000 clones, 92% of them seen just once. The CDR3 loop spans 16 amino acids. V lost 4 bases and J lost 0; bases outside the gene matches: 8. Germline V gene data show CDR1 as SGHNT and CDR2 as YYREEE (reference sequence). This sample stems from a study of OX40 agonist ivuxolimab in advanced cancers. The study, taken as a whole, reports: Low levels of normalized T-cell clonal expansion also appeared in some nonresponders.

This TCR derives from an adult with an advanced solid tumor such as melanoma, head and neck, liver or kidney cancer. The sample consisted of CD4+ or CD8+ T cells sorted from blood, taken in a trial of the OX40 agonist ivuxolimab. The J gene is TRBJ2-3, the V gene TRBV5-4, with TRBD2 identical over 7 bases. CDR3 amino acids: CASSVKAGSSTDTQYF. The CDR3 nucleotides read TGTGCCAGCAGCGTCAAAGCGGGATCTAGCACAGATACGCAGTATTTT.